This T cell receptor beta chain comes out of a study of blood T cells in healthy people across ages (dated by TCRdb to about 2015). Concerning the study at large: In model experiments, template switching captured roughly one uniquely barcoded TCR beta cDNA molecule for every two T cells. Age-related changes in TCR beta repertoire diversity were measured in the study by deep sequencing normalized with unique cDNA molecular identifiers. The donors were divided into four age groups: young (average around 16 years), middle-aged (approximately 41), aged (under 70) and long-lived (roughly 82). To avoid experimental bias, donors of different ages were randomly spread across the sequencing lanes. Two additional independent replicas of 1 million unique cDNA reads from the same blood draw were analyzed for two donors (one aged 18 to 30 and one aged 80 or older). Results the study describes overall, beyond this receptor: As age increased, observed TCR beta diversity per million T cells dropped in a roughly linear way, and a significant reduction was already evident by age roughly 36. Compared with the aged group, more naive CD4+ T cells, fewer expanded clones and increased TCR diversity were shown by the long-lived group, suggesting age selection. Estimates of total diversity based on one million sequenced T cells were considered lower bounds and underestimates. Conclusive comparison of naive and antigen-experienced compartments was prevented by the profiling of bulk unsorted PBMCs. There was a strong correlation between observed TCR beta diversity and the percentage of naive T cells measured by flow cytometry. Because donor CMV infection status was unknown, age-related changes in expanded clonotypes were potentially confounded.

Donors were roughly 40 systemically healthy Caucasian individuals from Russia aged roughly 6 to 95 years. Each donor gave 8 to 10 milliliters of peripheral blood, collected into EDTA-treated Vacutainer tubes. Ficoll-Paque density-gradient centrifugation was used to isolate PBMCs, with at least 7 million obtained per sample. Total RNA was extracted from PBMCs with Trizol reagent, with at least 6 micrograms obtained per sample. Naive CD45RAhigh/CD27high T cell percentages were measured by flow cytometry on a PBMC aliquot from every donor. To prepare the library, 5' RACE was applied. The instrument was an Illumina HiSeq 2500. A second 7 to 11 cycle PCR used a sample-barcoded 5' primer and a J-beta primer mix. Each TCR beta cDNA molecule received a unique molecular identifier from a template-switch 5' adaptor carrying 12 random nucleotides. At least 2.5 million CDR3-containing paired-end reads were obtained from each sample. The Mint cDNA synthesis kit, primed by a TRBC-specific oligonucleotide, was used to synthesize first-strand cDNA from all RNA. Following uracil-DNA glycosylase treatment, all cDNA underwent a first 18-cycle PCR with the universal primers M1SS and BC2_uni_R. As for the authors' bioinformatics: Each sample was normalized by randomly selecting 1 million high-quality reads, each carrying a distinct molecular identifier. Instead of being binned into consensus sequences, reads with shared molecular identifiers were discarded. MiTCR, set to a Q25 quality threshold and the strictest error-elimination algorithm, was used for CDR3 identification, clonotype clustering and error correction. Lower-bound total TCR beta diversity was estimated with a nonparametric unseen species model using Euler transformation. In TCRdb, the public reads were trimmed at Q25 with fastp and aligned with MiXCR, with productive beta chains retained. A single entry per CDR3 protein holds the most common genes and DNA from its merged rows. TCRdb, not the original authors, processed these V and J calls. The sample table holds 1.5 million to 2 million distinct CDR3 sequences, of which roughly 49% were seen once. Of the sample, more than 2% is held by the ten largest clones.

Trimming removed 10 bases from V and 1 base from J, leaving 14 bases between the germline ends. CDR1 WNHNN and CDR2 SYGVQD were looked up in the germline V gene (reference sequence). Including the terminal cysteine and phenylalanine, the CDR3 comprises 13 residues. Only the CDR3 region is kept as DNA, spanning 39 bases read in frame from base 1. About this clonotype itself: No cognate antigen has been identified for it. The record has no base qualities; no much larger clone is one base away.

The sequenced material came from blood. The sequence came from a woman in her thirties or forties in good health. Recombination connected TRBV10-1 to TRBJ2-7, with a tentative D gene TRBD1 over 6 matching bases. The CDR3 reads CATQPRGSYEQYF. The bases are TGCGCCACCCAACCCAGGGGATCCTACGAGCAGTACTTC.